Shown below are 21 T cell receptor beta chains from a single sample sequenced in a study of radiotherapy plus CTLA-4 blockade in lung cancer. Sequencing was performed with immunoSEQ multiplex PCR; in TCRdb, only in-frame clones are kept and a portion is missing. Here the sample spans 43,000 or so clones, 73% being singletons. Specimen: peripheral blood, collected from a patient treated with radiotherapy plus ipilimumab. The receptors stem from a human donor with non-small cell lung cancer who had a complete response to radiotherapy plus ipilimumab.

This clone appeared a few times. The chain has TRBV19 and TRBJ1-3, with TRBD1 matching over 7 bases. The CDR3 loop spans 14 amino acids. The germline V gene has CDR1 LNHDA and CDR2 SQIVND (reference sequence). J was trimmed by 2 bases and V by 7 bases; bases with no gene match: 5. The CDR3 loop reads CASTNRGPGNTIYF. The DNA of the CDR3 is TGTGCCAGTACCAACAGGGGTCCTGGAAACACCATATATTTT.

The chain is built from TRBV30 and TRBJ1-3, with unresolved D. Germline V gene sequence: CDR1 GTSNPN, CDR2 SVGIG (reference sequence). The CDR3 loop spans 12 amino acids. V lost 0 bases and J 3 bases, leaving 3 bases between the germline ends. The CDR3 is CAWSVNGNTIYF. Written as DNA, the CDR3 is TGTGCCTGGAGTGTTAATGGAAACACCATATATTTT.

This chain uses TRBV28 with TRBJ2-5, with 8 bases lining up with TRBD1. V lost 5 bases and J lost 0; bases outside the gene matches: 2. The germline gives CDR1 MDHEN, CDR2 SYDVKM. CDR3 length: 14 amino acids. CDR3 in DNA: TGTGCCAGCAGTCCGGGACAGGACCAAGAGACCCAGTACTTC. This sequence encodes CASSPGQDQETQYF.

CDR3 in amino acids: CASSREVADTQYF. The CDR3 DNA reads TGTGCCAGCAGCCGAGAAGTCGCAGATACGCAGTATTTT. The chain uses TRBV7-3 and TRBJ2-3; no definite D call. V was clipped by 5 bases and J by 4 bases, with 10 bases between them. Germline loops: CDR1 SGHTA, CDR2 FQGTGA. This CDR3 region has 13 residues.

The chain carries TRBV28 and TRBJ2-7; 12 nucleotides align to TRBD1. The CDR3 loop spans 13 amino acids. The V and J ends lost 10 bases and 7 bases, in that order; junction bases with no gene match: 8. The germline CDR1 and CDR2 sequences are MDHEN and SYDVKM. Here the CDR3 DNA reads TGTGCCACCTGGGACAGGGGGCGGTGGGAGCAGTACTTC. Protein: CATWDRGRWEQYF.

This sequence joins TRBV2 and TRBJ2-1, with D maybe TRBD1 (6 bases). Germline values: CDR1 SNHLY, CDR2 FYNNEI. This CDR3 spans 14 amino acids. Trimming took 4 bases from V and 5 from J, leaving 12 bases between them. The CDR3 DNA follows: TGTGCCAGCAGTGCTTGGACAGTACACAATGAGCAGTTCTTC. It is translated as CASSAWTVHNEQFF.

This clone was observed a few times. The chain links TRBV5-4 to TRBJ2-3; 7 bases line up with TRBD2. V lost 0 bases and J lost 5; bases outside the gene matches: 6. The CDR3 runs 15 residues. Germline-derived CDR1 and CDR2 are SGHNT and YYREEE (reference sequence). The CDR3 bases are TGTGCCAGCAGCTTGGCGGGAGGATACGGAGATACGCAGTATTTT. It codes for CASSLAGGYGDTQYF.

The V call is TRBV20-1, the J call TRBJ1-1; D call uncertain. The CDR3 has 11 amino acids. CDR1 and CDR2 from the germline V gene are DFQATT and SNEGSKA (reference sequence). CDR3 nucleotide sequence: TGCGCACGTCAGGCGAACACTGAAGCTTTCTTT. This codes for CARQANTEAFF.

CDR3 DNA sequence: TGTGCCAGCTCACTTTTCGGGACAGGCGGCGGGAATGAAAAACTGTTTTTT. It specifies CASSLFGTGGGNEKLFF. This rearrangement joins TRBV18 to TRBJ1-4; 8 bases map to TRBD1. Germline CDR1 and CDR2: KGHSH and LQKENI. Trimming cost V 4 bases and J 5 bases; bases outside gene matches: 12. CDR3 length: 17 amino acids.

The J gene is TRBJ2-1, the V gene TRBV29-1, with TRBD2 matching 8 bases. Unmatched junction bases numbered 7, after V lost 0 bases and J lost 6 bases. Looked up from germline, CDR1 is SQVTM and CDR2 is ANQGSEA. CDR3 length: 15 residues. CDR3 coding DNA: TGCAGCGTTGAAGAGAGGCCTAGCGGGCCCAATGAGCAGTTCTTC. Residues: CSVEERPSGPNEQFF.

The chain couples TRBV13 to TRBJ2-5, with 15 bases identical to TRBD2. This CDR3 has 18 residues. V was pared by 4 bases and J by 2 bases, with 8 bases of the junction left unmatched. Germline V gene data show CDR1 as PRHDT and CDR2 as FYEKMQ (reference sequence). This CDR3 reads CASSYTGLAGGHQETQYF. DNA for the CDR3: TGTGCCAGCAGCTACACCGGACTAGCGGGGGGGCATCAAGAGACCCAGTACTTC. The variable domain in full, completed from reference TRBV13 and TRBJ2-5, reads AAGVIQSPRHLIKEKRETATLKCYPIPRHDTVYWYQQGPGQDPQFLISFYEKMQSDKGSIPDRFSAQQFSDYHSELNMSSLELGDSALYFCASSYTGLAGGHQETQYFGPGTRLLVL.

The CDR3 coding sequence is TGCGCCAGCAGTAGGGTCGGGGACACCGGGGAGCTGTTTTTT. Residues: CASSRVGDTGELFF. V is TRBV5-1 and J is TRBJ2-2, with D possibly matching TRBD2 (5 bases). Germline V CDR1 and CDR2: SGHRS, YFSETQ. V was pared by 5 bases and J by 3 bases, with 11 bases between. This CDR3 contains 14 residues.

This sequence joins TRBV2 and TRBJ1-5; weak D call: TRBD1 (5 bases). Trimming removed 8 bases at V and 0 bases at J, with 14 bases between. The CDR3 sequence is 15 residues long. The germline V gene encodes CDR1 SNHLY and CDR2 FYNNEI. The DNA of the CDR3 is TGTGCCAGCGGTCGACAGCAATATAGCAATCAGCCCCAGCATTTT. Translation: CASGRQQYSNQPQHF.

This chain connects TRBV5-1 to TRBJ2-7, with TRBD1 matching over 7 bases. Germline CDR1 is SGHRS and CDR2 is YFSETQ. This CDR3 is built from 13 residues. V dropped 5 bases and J dropped 7; count of bases not matched to a gene: 9. CDR3 sequence: CASRTGQVGEQYF. As DNA, the CDR3 is TGCGCCAGCAGGACAGGACAGGTTGGGGAGCAGTACTTC.

This clone was seen only a few times. The rearrangement joins TRBV19 to TRBJ2-7; TRBD2 matches at 10 bases. CDR1 and CDR2 from the germline V gene are LNHDA and SQIVND (reference sequence). The CDR3 extends over 13 amino acids. Germline trimming cut 5 bases from V and 6 bases from J; bases unmatched to any gene: 4. The CDR3 region has the DNA TGTGCCAGTAGTCCTAGCGGGAGTCCCGAGCAGTACTTC. Translated, it gives CASSPSGSPEQYF.

This chain's CDR3 is CASTITGQGNTIYF. CDR3 coding DNA: TGTGCCAGCACCATAACAGGGCAAGGAAACACCATATATTTT. V and J are TRBV7-9 and TRBJ1-3; D may be TRBD1 (6 bases). Trimming cost V 7 bases and J 4 bases, with 14 bases left between them. CDR1 and CDR2 from the germline V gene are SEHNR and FQNEAQ (reference sequence). This CDR3 region has 14 residues.

The genes are TRBV19 and TRBJ2-1; 12 nucleotides match TRBD2. Germline values: CDR1 LNHDA, CDR2 SQIVND (reference sequence). Trimming removed 5 bases from V and 5 bases from J; junction bases left unmatched: 4. The CDR3 totals 15 residues. Here the CDR3 DNA reads TGTGCCAGTAGTTTGGGACTAGCGGGCAACAATGAGCAGTTCTTC. Amino acid sequence: CASSLGLAGNNEQFF.

The rearrangement uses TRBV28 and TRBJ2-3, with unresolved D. CDR3 size: 14 residues. The V end lost 5 bases, the J end lost 1 base, and 10 bases lay between the germline ends. From germline, CDR1 is MDHEN and CDR2 SYDVKM. The CDR3 nucleotides are TGTGCCAGCAGTAAGCGATCCCGCACAGATACGCAGTATTTT. It encodes CASSKRSRTDTQYF.

This sequence joins TRBV9 and TRBJ2-7, with 9 nucleotides matching TRBD1. V was pared by 2 bases and J by 5 bases, with 8 bases of the junction left unmatched. CDR1 is SGDLS, CDR2 YYNGEE, per germline. This CDR3 spans 15 amino acids. The CDR3 DNA reads TGTGCCAGCAGCGTGTCCGGGACAGGGACTGACGAGCAGTACTTC. It codes for CASSVSGTGTDEQYF. The whole variable domain, filled in from reference TRBV9 and TRBJ2-7, reads DSGVTQTPKHLITATGQRVTLRCSPRSGDLSVYWYQQSLDQGLQFLIQYYNGEERAKGNILERFSAQQFPDLHSELNLSSLELGDSALYFCASSVSGTGTDEQYFGPGTRLTVT.

With regard to this clone: This sample includes further DNA sequences coding for the same CDR3. The chain uses TRBV5-1 and TRBJ2-1, with D tentatively TRBD2 (5 bases). Germline values: CDR1 SGHRS, CDR2 YFSETQ. This CDR3 is 15 amino acids long. Trimming took 4 bases from V and 0 from J, leaving 11 bases between them. The CDR3 protein is CASSLGGSSYNEQFF. The CDR3 DNA is TGCGCCAGCAGCCTGGGTGGGAGCTCCTACAATGAGCAGTTCTTC.

The chain recombines TRBV5-1 with TRBJ2-5; tentatively, D is TRBD1 (5 bases). The CDR3 has 14 residues. Germline CDR1 SGHRS, CDR2 YFSETQ. Trimming removed 8 bases from V and 1 base from J, with 15 bases in between. CDR3 in DNA: TGCGCCAGTGCTATAGACAGCAGCCAAGAGACCCAGTACTTC. Its protein is CASAIDSSQETQYF.